The sequence of this T cell receptor beta chain was determined in a study of identical twins. The authors used template switching to add a universal primer site and gave cDNA unique molecular identifiers. One entry per CDR3 protein, called by TCRdb with MiXCR from the 5' RACE reads. The sample comprises roughly 1,500,000 distinct CDR3 sequences, about 30% of which are singletons, and more than 0.25% rests with the top ten. Trimming stripped 3 bases from V and 0 bases from J, with 6 bases between. The CDR3 has 14 amino acids. Germline V lookup: CDR1 LNHNV, CDR2 YYDKDF (reference sequence). The sequencing input was cord blood. V usage is TRBV15 and J usage is TRBJ2-1; D remains ambiguous. The receptor comes from a newborn girl in good health. CDR3 amino acids: CATSSYGSYNEQFF. In DNA form, the CDR3 reads TGTGCCACCAGCAGTTACGGCTCCTACAATGAGCAGTTCTTC.